Below are 4 T cell receptor beta chains sequenced from a single sample in a study of cytomegalovirus exposure and HLA in healthy donors. Use of 60 Vbeta and 13 Jbeta primers characterized the PCR. The method was immunoSEQ multiplex PCR; TCRdb's version includes in-frame clones alone and lacks a portion of them. The sample has about 89,000 clones, about 85% seen once. The sequenced sample was PBMCs. All receptors come from a man aged 40-49 years in good health and CMV-seropositive.

The gene calls are TRBV6-1 and TRBJ2-7, with 8 bases matching TRBD1. CDR3 length: 15 amino acids. The V gene's germline CDR1 is MNHNS and CDR2 SASEGT. Trimming took 6 bases from V and 3 from J; bases not matched to a gene: 10. CDR3 in DNA: TGTGCCAGCAGACCGCAGGGGACAGGAGTCTACGAGCAGTACTTC. This codes for CASRPQGTGVYEQYF.

CDR3 coding DNA: TGTGCCAGCTCGTGGGACTCCCCGGGGCAAGAGACCCAGTACTTC. Protein: CASSWDSPGQETQYF. The J gene is TRBJ2-5, the V gene TRBV18; D may be TRBD2 (6 bases). The germline V gene encodes CDR1 KGHSH and CDR2 LQKENI. The CDR3 runs 15 residues. The ends were cut back, 6 bases at V and 2 bases at J, with 16 bases in the middle.

The CDR3 is CASSLVARSYNEQFF. In DNA form, the CDR3 reads TGTGCCAGCAGCTTAGTAGCGCGCTCCTACAATGAGCAGTTCTTC. This rearrangement joins TRBV11-2 to TRBJ2-1, with D maybe TRBD2 (5 bases). Germline V gene lookup returns CDR1 SGHAT and CDR2 FQNNGV. V lost 1 base to trimming and J lost 0 bases, with 7 bases between them. CDR3 length equals 15 residues.

The chain has TRBV6-5 and TRBJ2-7; 7 bases fit TRBD2. The CDR3 runs to 16 residues. Germline V gene data show CDR1 as MNHEY and CDR2 as SVGAGI. The ends lost 0 bases at V and 2 bases at J; junction bases unmatched: 7. The CDR3: CASSYSMTSPTYEQYF. The CDR3, as DNA: TGTGCCAGCAGTTACTCGATGACTAGCCCTACCTACGAGCAGTACTTC.